The next 18 T cell receptor beta chains were all read from a single sample in a study of cytomegalovirus exposure and HLA in healthy donors. The PCR ran on 60 Vbeta and 13 Jbeta primers. Clones were read by immunoSEQ multiplex PCR, and TCRdb kept only the in-frame ones, dropping some. The sample shows 150,000 to 200,000 clones, 60% to 80% of them seen only once. Sequencing was carried out using PBMCs. The source is a man aged 18-30 years in good health and CMV-seropositive.

This sequence joins TRBV18 and TRBJ1-1; the D gene is possibly TRBD1 (5 bases). The CDR3 totals 14 residues. Germline CDR1 and CDR2: KGHSH and LQKENI. The V and J ends lost 5 bases and 5 bases respectively, with 15 bases between them. The CDR3 sequence is CASSARQRETEAFF. The CDR3 bases are TGTGCCAGCTCAGCTCGACAGCGGGAGACTGAAGCTTTCTTT.

This rearrangement joins TRBV5-1 to TRBJ2-2, with TRBD2 matching over 13 bases. V shed 0 bases and J 5 bases; nucleotides not matched to a gene: 7. CDR3 size: 18 residues. The germline gives CDR1 SGHRS, CDR2 YFSETQ. This CDR3 reads CASSLARTSGSRTGELFF. The CDR3 nucleotides read TGCGCCAGCAGCTTGGCCAGGACTAGCGGGAGTAGGACCGGGGAGCTGTTTTTT.

The chain has TRBV4-1 and TRBJ2-3; D gene unclear. The CDR3 has 16 residues. CDR1 is MGHRA and CDR2 is YSYEKL in the germline V gene. Trimming shortened V by 0 bases and J by 0 bases, and 10 bases separated the two germline ends. CDR3 residues: CASSQDPAPSTDTQYF. The CDR3 DNA reads TGCGCCAGCAGCCAAGACCCAGCGCCCAGCACAGATACGCAGTATTTT.

This rearrangement joins TRBV5-5 to TRBJ2-5; 9 bases match TRBD2. There are 14 residues in the CDR3. V dropped 0 bases and J dropped 5; count of bases not matched to a gene: 2. Germline CDR1 reads SGHKS; CDR2 reads YYEKEE (reference sequence). CDR3 residues: CASSLVAGVETQYF. The CDR3 DNA sequence: TGTGCCAGCAGCTTGGTAGCGGGAGTGGAGACCCAGTACTTC.

This clone turned up a few times. This chain joins TRBV10-2 and TRBJ1-6; weak D call: TRBD1 (6 bases). The CDR3 extends over 18 amino acids. Germline CDR1 and CDR2: WSHSY and SAAADI. Trimming took off 0 bases at V and 9 bases at J, with 21 bases between the two ends. The CDR3 DNA follows: TGCGCCAGCAGTGAGTCCAGGATTACGAACAGGGCGGGTTCACCCCTCCACTTT. It is translated as CASSESRITNRAGSPLHF.

This rearrangement joins TRBV9 to TRBJ2-1; 8 positions match TRBD2. Germline V gives CDR1 SGDLS, CDR2 YYNGEE. The CDR3 covers 15 residues. J lost 4 bases, V lost 4 bases, and 7 bases had no gene match. As DNA, the CDR3 is TGTGCCAGCAGCATCACTAGCGGAGAATACAATGAGCAGTTCTTC. Residues: CASSITSGEYNEQFF. The full variable domain, with the rest looked up from reference TRBV9 and TRBJ2-1, is DSGVTQTPKHLITATGQRVTLRCSPRSGDLSVYWYQQSLDQGLQFLIQYYNGEERAKGNILERFSAQQFPDLHSELNLSSLELGDSALYFCASSITSGEYNEQFFGPGTRLTVL.

The V gene is TRBV5-6, the J gene TRBJ2-7, with 7 bases lining up with TRBD2. The CDR3 extends over 12 amino acids. The V segment lost 3 bases and the J segment 7 bases; nucleotides outside the gene matches: 4. Per the germline V gene, CDR1 is SGHDT and CDR2 is YYEEEE. CDR3 region: CASSSGGLEQYF. The CDR3 DNA reads TGTGCCAGCAGCTCGGGAGGTCTAGAGCAGTACTTC. The full variable domain, rest sourced from reference TRBV5-6 and TRBJ2-7, is DAGVTQSPTHLIKTRGQQVTLRCSPKSGHDTVSWYQQALGQGPQFIFQYYEEEERQRGNFPDRFSGHQFPNYSSELNVNALLLGDSALYLCASSSGGLEQYFGPGTRLTVT.

The rearrangement links TRBV29-1 to TRBJ2-7; possibly TRBD2 for D (7 bases). Trimming stripped 6 bases from V and 3 bases from J, with 21 bases between. From germline, CDR1 is SQVTM and CDR2 ANQGSEA. The CDR3 length is 15 residues. CDR3 amino acids: CSVTLGGGRLYEQYF. The CDR3 DNA sequence: TGCAGCGTCACACTGGGGGGCGGGAGACTCTACGAGCAGTACTTC.

V gene TRBV27 combines with J gene TRBJ1-1; D is undetermined. CDR3 length: 16 residues. Germline V gives CDR1 MNHEY, CDR2 SMNVEV (reference sequence). The V end lost 0 bases, the J end lost 1 base, and 12 bases lay between the germline ends. The DNA of the CDR3 is TGTGCCAGCAGTTTATCGCCACAGCTCTCGAACACTGAAGCTTTCTTT. This encodes CASSLSPQLSNTEAFF.

The chain uses TRBV28 and TRBJ2-5; D uncertain. Trimming left V 2 bases short and J 2 bases short, with 9 bases between. This CDR3 spans 14 amino acids. Germline V gene sequence: CDR1 MDHEN, CDR2 SYDVKM. CDR3 nucleotide sequence: TGTGCCAGCAGTTTACCCTTACGGCAAGAGACCCAGTACTTC. Translating gives CASSLPLRQETQYF.

The J gene is TRBJ2-7, the V gene TRBV28, with D maybe TRBD1 (5 bases). Germline V gene lookup returns CDR1 MDHEN and CDR2 SYDVKM. This CDR3 has 14 amino acids. Trimming removed 7 bases from V and 2 bases from J, with 15 bases in between. The chain's CDR3 is CASMGHTLTYEQYF. The DNA for the CDR3 is TGTGCCAGCATGGGGCACACCCTAACCTACGAGCAGTACTTC.

V gene TRBV28 combines with J gene TRBJ2-7; D unresolved. The germline gives CDR1 MDHEN, CDR2 SYDVKM. CDR3 length equals 12 residues. V lost 4 bases and J lost 0, with 4 bases in between. The CDR3 here is CASSSGSYEQYF. The CDR3 DNA is TGTGCCAGCAGTTCCGGCTCCTACGAGCAGTACTTC. Full variable domain (rest looked up from reference TRBV28 and TRBJ2-7): DVKVTQSSRYLVKRTGEKVFLECVQDMDHENMFWYRQDPGLGLRLIYFSYDVKMKEKGDIPEGYSVSREKKERFSLILESASTNQTSMYLCASSSGSYEQYFGPGTRLTVT.

The rearrangement uses TRBV27 and TRBJ2-5, with D possibly matching TRBD1 (6 bases). The germline V gene has CDR1 MNHEY and CDR2 SMNVEV (reference sequence). Trimming removed 5 bases from V and 4 bases from J, with 11 bases in between. The CDR3 spans 13 residues. The CDR3 sequence: CASSVQGRETQYF. CDR3 sequence (DNA): TGTGCCAGCAGTGTACAGGGTAGAGAGACCCAGTACTTC.

The table lists this clone with a few counts. The V call is TRBV11-2, the J call TRBJ2-7; no clear D. Trimming took 9 bases from V and 6 from J, leaving 21 bases between them. CDR3 length: 14 amino acids. Germline-derived CDR1 and CDR2 are SGHAT and FQNNGV. CDR3 loop: CARTAQVSVSEQYF. CDR3 bases: TGTGCCAGAACCGCCCAGGTTTCTGTAAGCGAGCAGTACTTC.

The genes are TRBV6-5 and TRBJ2-5, with 9 bases lining up with TRBD1. The end of the DNA aligns better with TRBJ2-7, so the J call may be wrong. The CDR3 is 14 residues long. The germline V gene encodes CDR1 MNHEY and CDR2 SVGAGI. The CDR3 nucleotides are TGTGCCAGCAGGGGGACAGGGATTTACTACGAGCAGTACTTC. This codes for CASRGTGIYYEQYF.

The rearrangement links TRBV7-3 to TRBJ2-3, with D perhaps TRBD2 (6 bases). Germline CDR1 reads SGHTA; CDR2 reads FQGTGA. This CDR3 region has 13 residues. The V gene lost 5 bases and the J gene lost 4 bases, with 10 bases spanning the gap. Here the CDR3 reads CASSTRDSDTQYF. CDR3 in DNA: TGTGCCAGCAGCACGAGGGACTCAGATACGCAGTATTTT.

CDR3 sequence: CSVDSRSDIFSYNEQFF. CDR3 nucleotide sequence: TGCAGCGTTGACTCCAGGTCCGACATTTTCTCCTACAATGAGCAGTTCTTC. The rearrangement uses TRBV29-1 and TRBJ2-1; the D is unclear. Germline V gene lookup returns CDR1 SQVTM and CDR2 ANQGSEA. Trimming took off 3 bases at V and 0 bases at J, with 18 bases between the two ends. CDR3 length equals 17 residues.

The rearrangement links TRBV18 to TRBJ2-1; D remains unclear. V was clipped by 3 bases and J by 5 bases, with 5 bases between them. The length of the CDR3 is 12 residues. Germline-derived CDR1 and CDR2 are KGHSH and LQKENI. This chain's CDR3 is CASSPNNNEQFF. The CDR3 DNA reads TGTGCCAGCTCACCCAACAACAATGAGCAGTTCTTC.